One sample yielded the 24 T cell receptor beta chains listed below, sequenced in a study of beta chain features in type 1 diabetes. Whole-study findings and limits: Significant though moderate, a shortening of TCRB CDR3s appeared in all four CD4+ subsets of Type 1 diabetes patients.

Since all of the isolated RNA was reverse transcribed, expressed TCRB transcripts were what got sequenced. The assay was immunoSEQ multiplex PCR, and TCRdb's table has in-frame clones only and misses some. This table has approximately 140,000 clones, around 9% appearing once. The antigens of these receptors remain unknown. Input material: central memory CD4+ T cells from blood. The receptors here all came from a young man with type 1 diabetes.

The chain's CDR3 is CASSPPGGEAFF. For the CDR3, the DNA is TGTGCCAGCTCCCCACCGGGAGGTGAAGCTTTCTTT. The genes are TRBV9 and TRBJ1-1; D remains ambiguous. The CDR3 is made up of 12 amino acids. V lost 7 bases to trimming and J lost 7 bases, with 14 bases between them. Germline values: CDR1 SGDLS, CDR2 YYNGEE.

The sample holds a few counts of this clone. V gene TRBV18 combines with J gene TRBJ2-3; 9 nucleotides line up with TRBD2. Trimming removed 0 bases from V and 2 bases from J; junction bases left unmatched: 6. Germline assignment: CDR1 KGHSH and CDR2 LQKENI. CDR3 size: 17 residues. CDR3 sequence (DNA): TGTGCCAGCTCACCACCGAATCTAGCGGGGCCCACAGATACGCAGTATTTT. It translates to CASSPPNLAGPTDTQYF.

The chain is built from TRBV6-6 and TRBJ2-7; maybe TRBD1 (6 bases). The CDR3 has 13 amino acids. The germline V gene has CDR1 MNHNY and CDR2 SVGAGI (reference sequence). V lost 2 bases and J lost 2, with 7 bases in between. Here the CDR3 DNA reads TGTGCCAGCAGTTACACAGGGACCTACGAGCAGTACTTC. Protein product: CASSYTGTYEQYF.

Regarding this clone: Other DNA sequences in this sample translate to the same CDR3. The chain joins TRBV11-2 to TRBJ2-3; TRBD2 is a possible D gene (6 bases). Germline lookup yields CDR1 SGHAT and CDR2 FQNNGV. V gave up 1 base and J gave up 1 base, with 6 bases separating them. The CDR3 covers 14 residues. CDR3 in DNA: TGTGCCAGCAGCTTAGGGGGGGGCACAGATACGCAGTATTTT. It codes for CASSLGGGTDTQYF.

The chain joins TRBV5-6 to TRBJ2-7; TRBD1 aligns across 9 bases. V was pared by 4 bases and J by 3 bases, with 8 bases of the junction left unmatched. The V gene's germline CDR1 is SGHDT and CDR2 YYEEEE. The CDR3 has 15 residues. In nucleotides, the CDR3 is TGTGCCAGCAGCCCCGGGGACAGGGCACACTACGAGCAGTACTTC. This gives the protein CASSPGDRAHYEQYF.

This chain joins TRBV7-2 and TRBJ2-3; tentatively, D is TRBD2 (7 bases). The CDR3 contains 17 residues. V gave up 0 bases and J gave up 2 bases, with 15 bases separating them. The V gene's germline CDR1 is SGHTA and CDR2 FQGNSA. The CDR3 DNA reads TGTGCCAGCAGCTTAGCGGGGGGGCCGTTGACCACAGATACGCAGTATTTT. Protein product: CASSLAGGPLTTDTQYF.

This clone was seen more than once but under ten times. The chain employs TRBV5-4 and TRBJ2-7; TRBD1 might be the D (6 bases). Deletions cut 0 bases from V and 5 bases from J, with 12 bases between. The length of the CDR3 is 14 residues. Germline values: CDR1 SGHNT, CDR2 YYREEE (reference sequence). The CDR3 is CASSLDRVMDEQYF. The CDR3 DNA sequence: TGTGCCAGCAGCTTGGACAGGGTGATGGACGAGCAGTACTTC.

This clone was counted only a few times. The CDR3 spells CASSLAFGQISGNTIYF. For the CDR3, the DNA is TGCGCCAGCAGCTTGGCTTTCGGACAGATCTCTGGAAACACCATATATTTT. The chain carries TRBV5-1 and TRBJ1-3; maybe TRBD1 (6 bases). V was shortened by 0 bases and J by 0 bases, with 13 bases between the two germline ends. Looked up from germline, CDR1 is SGHRS and CDR2 is YFSETQ. This CDR3 comprises 17 residues. Variable domain in full (rest from reference TRBV5-1 and TRBJ1-3): KAGVTQTPRYLIKTRGQQVTLSCSPISGHRSVSWYQQTPGQGLQFLFEYFSETQRNKGNFPGRFSGRQFSNSRSEMNVSTLELGDSALYLCASSLAFGQISGNTIYFGEGSWLTVV.

The rearrangement joins TRBV4-3 to TRBJ2-3; 8 nucleotides line up with TRBD1. Germline CDR1 reads LGHNA; CDR2 reads YSLEER. The trim removed 4 bases at V and 1 base at J, leaving 1 base unmatched. This CDR3 contains 14 residues. The CDR3 is CASSPGQGTDTQYF. The CDR3 DNA reads TGCGCCAGCAGCCCGGGACAGGGCACAGATACGCAGTATTTT.

This clone was detected a few times. This chain joins TRBV5-1 and TRBJ2-7, with 7 bases lining up with TRBD1. In germline, CDR1 is SGHRS, CDR2 YFSETQ. Losses at the gene ends were 4 bases for V and 4 bases for J; bases not matched to a gene: 8. The CDR3 loop spans 14 amino acids. The CDR3 region has the DNA TGCGCCAGCAGCACACCGGGACAGCAGTACGAGCAGTACTTC. This sequence encodes CASSTPGQQYEQYF.

V is TRBV9 and J is TRBJ2-3; TRBD2 agrees at 13 bases. In germline, CDR1 is SGDLS, CDR2 YYNGEE. CDR3 length: 14 amino acids. Trimming at V came to 2 bases and at J to 6 bases, leaving 0 bases not matched to a gene. The CDR3 coding sequence is TGTGCCAGCAGCGTGACTAGCGGGGGGGATACGCAGTATTTT. Its translation: CASSVTSGGDTQYF.

This clone appeared a few times. The rearrangement joins TRBV28 to TRBJ2-3; no reliable D call. This CDR3 contains 12 residues. Germline loops: CDR1 MDHEN, CDR2 SYDVKM. Trimming removed 6 bases from V and 8 bases from J, with 12 bases in between. In DNA, the CDR3 is TGTGCCAGCAGAAAAACTCCGGGTACGCAGTATTTT. It translates to CASRKTPGTQYF.

This clone was detected a few times. The chain couples TRBV7-2 to TRBJ2-7; 9 nucleotides agree with TRBD2. The CDR3 runs to 16 residues. CDR1 is SGHTA and CDR2 is FQGNSA in the germline V gene. Germline trimming cut 5 bases from V and 0 bases from J; bases unmatched to any gene: 8. The chain's CDR3 is CASSPGTSRVSYEQYF. The DNA of the CDR3 is TGTGCCAGCAGCCCCGGGACTAGCCGAGTCTCCTACGAGCAGTACTTC.

J is TRBJ2-5 and V is TRBV5-4; 8 nucleotides match TRBD1. The CDR3 runs 14 residues. Germline V gives CDR1 SGHNT, CDR2 YYREEE (reference sequence). J gave up 1 base and V 1 base, and 0 bases lay outside the gene matches. CDR3 nucleotides: TGTGCCAGCAGCTTGCAGGGGGCCCAAGAGACCCAGTACTTC. Protein: CASSLQGAQETQYF.

V is TRBV9 and J is TRBJ2-5; TRBD1 agrees at 7 bases. Germline V gives CDR1 SGDLS, CDR2 YYNGEE. J was trimmed by 0 bases and V by 3 bases; bases with no gene match: 8. This CDR3 has 16 residues. The CDR3 is CASSGRDRGYQETQYF. The CDR3 DNA reads TGTGCCAGCAGCGGCCGGGACAGAGGATACCAAGAGACCCAGTACTTC. The full variable domain, in which reference TRBV9 and TRBJ2-5 provide the parts outside the CDR3, is DSGVTQTPKHLITATGQRVTLRCSPRSGDLSVYWYQQSLDQGLQFLIQYYNGEERAKGNILERFSAQQFPDLHSELNLSSLELGDSALYFCASSGRDRGYQETQYFGPGTRLLVL.

The chain links TRBV6-4 to TRBJ1-5; D possibly corresponds to TRBD1 (6 bases). CDR3 length equals 14 residues. Germline V gives CDR1 MRHNA, CDR2 SNTAGT. V lost 8 bases to trimming and J lost 0 bases, with 11 bases between them. CDR3 DNA sequence: TGTGCCAGCCCGGACAGCCGTAGCAATCAGCCCCAGCATTTT. This sequence encodes CASPDSRSNQPQHF.

This chain uses TRBV28 with TRBJ2-1, with 8 nucleotides matching TRBD1. The CDR3 length is 15 residues. Germline-derived CDR1 and CDR2 are MDHEN and SYDVKM. Trimming removed 7 bases from V and 7 bases from J; junction bases left unmatched: 12. The CDR3 loop is CASTLGQGAWNEQFF. In DNA, the CDR3 is TGTGCCAGCACCCTAGGGCAGGGGGCTTGGAATGAGCAGTTCTTC.

The rearrangement joins TRBV6-6 to TRBJ2-7; unclear D gene. The V and J ends lost 6 bases and 2 bases respectively, with 17 bases between them. Germline V gene sequence: CDR1 MNHNY, CDR2 SVGAGI (reference sequence). The length of the CDR3 is 15 residues. The CDR3 loop is CASRMSDPRTYEQYF. CDR3 DNA: TGTGCCAGCAGGATGAGCGACCCACGGACCTACGAGCAGTACTTC.

V usage is TRBV9 and J usage is TRBJ1-1, with no clear D. V was shortened by 0 bases and J by 4 bases, with 7 bases between the two germline ends. The length of the CDR3 is 13 residues. The germline CDR1 and CDR2 sequences are SGDLS and YYNGEE. The DNA for the CDR3 is TGTGCCAGCAGCGTAGCAGAGGGCACTGAAGCTTTCTTT. Its protein product is CASSVAEGTEAFF.

The genes are TRBV5-4 and TRBJ2-1; 8 bases map to TRBD1. This CDR3 is 16 amino acids long. The germline V gene encodes CDR1 SGHNT and CDR2 YYREEE (reference sequence). J gave up 4 bases and V 5 bases, and 11 bases lay outside the gene matches. This CDR3 is CASSSSGTGHYNEQFF. The CDR3 DNA sequence: TGTGCCAGCAGTTCGTCCGGGACAGGACATTACAATGAGCAGTTCTTC.

The J gene is TRBJ1-4, the V gene TRBV4-3; possible D gene TRBD1, 5 bases. Germline values: CDR1 LGHNA, CDR2 YSLEER. Trimming stripped 1 base from V and 5 bases from J, with 8 bases between. The CDR3 loop spans 14 amino acids. In nucleotides, the CDR3 is TGCGCCAGCAGCCAAGGACAGCGAAATGAAAAACTGTTTTTT. It specifies CASSQGQRNEKLFF.

This clone was counted between two and nine times. The CDR3 reads CATSRDPGVQGGELFF. CDR3 nucleotide sequence: TGTGCCACCAGCAGAGATCCGGGAGTACAAGGCGGGGAGCTGTTTTTT. The rearrangement joins TRBV15 to TRBJ2-2; the D gene is possibly TRBD2 (6 bases). The length of the CDR3 is 16 residues. V was clipped by 0 bases and J by 7 bases, with 15 bases between them. The V gene's germline CDR1 is LNHNV and CDR2 YYDKDF (reference sequence).

The chain employs TRBV4-2 and TRBJ1-4; weak D call: TRBD1 (5 bases). CDR3 length equals 17 residues. The germline CDR1 and CDR2 sequences are LGHNA and YNFKEQ. Trimming took off 4 bases at V and 5 bases at J, with 20 bases between the two ends. The CDR3 DNA reads TGTGCCAGCAGCCCTCATCCGATTAGGGGTGGAAATGAAAAACTGTTTTTT. Its protein product is CASSPHPIRGGNEKLFF.

The V gene is TRBV7-2, the J gene TRBJ2-7, with 7 bases identical to TRBD2. The CDR3 is made up of 14 amino acids. Trimming cost V 4 bases and J 2 bases; bases outside gene matches: 5. Germline V gene lookup returns CDR1 SGHTA and CDR2 FQGNSA. The CDR3 DNA reads as TGTGCCAGCAGCTCCCGACTAGCTGCCTACGAGCAGTACTTC. Encoded protein: CASSSRLAAYEQYF.